Each of the 26 T cell receptor beta chains below was sequenced from the same sample in a study of OX40 agonist ivuxolimab in advanced cancers. Produced via immunoSEQ multiplex PCR; TCRdb's table is partial and in-frame only. The sample lists about 80,000 clones, around 94% occurring once. Sequenced here: CD4+ or CD8+ T cells sorted from blood, sampled in a trial of the OX40 agonist ivuxolimab. These receptors originate from an adult with an advanced solid tumor such as melanoma, head and neck, liver or kidney cancer.

As regards this clone: One junction end does not reproduce the germline sequence, and a read error may be involved. The chain combines TRBV2 with TRBJ2-5, with 8 positions matching TRBD2. The CDR3 contains 12 residues. CDR1 SNHLY and CDR2 FYNNEI come from the germline V gene. The DNA for the CDR3 is TGTGCCAGCAGTGTTCCAGCGGGAGCCCCCCACTTC. Translating gives CASSVPAGAPHF.

This chain joins TRBV18 and TRBJ1-1; 7 bases are shared with TRBD1. V shed 3 bases, J shed 11 bases, and the junction held 9 bases outside the gene matches. The CDR3 runs 13 residues. Germline values: CDR1 KGHSH, CDR2 LQKENI. In nucleotides, the CDR3 is TGTGCCAGCTCACCGGACAGGAACTACGGTGCTTTCTTT. It specifies CASSPDRNYGAFF.

The rearrangement uses TRBV11-3 and TRBJ2-3, with D unresolved. The CDR3 runs to 14 residues. Germline CDR1 and CDR2: SGHNT and YENEEA. V was clipped by 3 bases and J by 2 bases, with 9 bases between them. CDR3 DNA: TGTGCCAGCAGCTTGACACGCGCCACAGATACGCAGTATTTT. Its protein is CASSLTRATDTQYF.

This chain connects TRBV7-8 to TRBJ1-1, with a weak D call TRBD1 (5 bases). The CDR3 is made up of 15 amino acids. Looked up from germline, CDR1 is SGHVS and CDR2 is FQNEAQ. Trimming pared 0 bases from V and 5 bases from J, leaving 13 bases between. CDR3 residues: CASSLAPGRVTEAFF. In DNA, the CDR3 is TGTGCCAGCAGCTTAGCTCCAGGGAGGGTTACTGAAGCTTTCTTT.

With respect to this clone: One end of the junction fails to match germline, which may point to a read error. The chain carries TRBV7-7 and TRBJ2-3, with 11 bases identical to TRBD2. Per germline, CDR1 SSHAT and CDR2 FNYEAQ (reference sequence). The CDR3 totals 16 residues. The CDR3 DNA reads TGTGCTAGCAGCTTAGGTGCTAGCGGGAGGATAGATACGCAGTATTTT. Its protein is CASSLGASGRIDTQYF.

This chain uses TRBV9 with TRBJ1-4; no reliable D call. Trimming took off 2 bases at V and 6 bases at J, with 5 bases between the two ends. The germline CDR1 and CDR2 sequences are SGDLS and YYNGEE. The CDR3 contains 12 residues. The CDR3 spells CASSVEDEKLFF. As DNA, the CDR3 is TGTGCCAGCAGCGTTGAGGATGAAAAACTGTTTTTT.

The chain is built from TRBV6-5 and TRBJ2-6, with D tentatively TRBD2 (5 bases). Germline CDR1 reads MNHEY; CDR2 reads SVGAGI. Trimming cost V 11 bases and J 0 bases, with 5 bases left between them. The CDR3 spans 12 residues. The CDR3 is CAAGSGANVLTF. DNA for the CDR3: TGTGCCGCGGGCTCTGGGGCCAACGTCCTGACTTTC.

This rearrangement joins TRBV9 to TRBJ1-5; 7 bases line up with TRBD1. Germline lookup yields CDR1 SGDLS and CDR2 YYNGEE. V trimming: 4 bases; J trimming: 4 bases; junction bases outside the gene matches: 8. The CDR3 totals 15 residues. The CDR3, as DNA: TGTGCCAGCAGCTACGCCGGACAGGTAAATCAGCCCCAGCATTTT. Its protein product is CASSYAGQVNQPQHF. The entire variable domain, with the rest obtained from reference TRBV9 and TRBJ1-5, is as follows: DSGVTQTPKHLITATGQRVTLRCSPRSGDLSVYWYQQSLDQGLQFLIQYYNGEERAKGNILERFSAQQFPDLHSELNLSSLELGDSALYFCASSYAGQVNQPQHFGDGTRLSIL.

This chain joins TRBV5-5 and TRBJ1-2; D is ambiguous. The germline V gene encodes CDR1 SGHKS and CDR2 YYEKEE (reference sequence). Trimming cost V 5 bases and J 4 bases, with 6 bases left between them. The CDR3 has 11 residues. Here the CDR3 reads CASSRGYGYTF. CDR3 nucleotide sequence: TGTGCCAGCAGTCGTGGCTATGGCTACACCTTC.

This chain links TRBV7-9 with TRBJ1-6, with a tentative D call TRBD1 (5 bases). The CDR3 consists of 14 residues. The germline V gene encodes CDR1 SEHNR and CDR2 FQNEAQ (reference sequence). V lost 7 bases to trimming and J lost 5 bases, with 12 bases between them. This CDR3 is CASNRGKDNSPLHF. Written as DNA, the CDR3 is TGTGCCAGCAACCGGGGGAAAGATAATTCACCCCTCCACTTT.

This chain joins TRBV19 and TRBJ2-1; 16 bases map to TRBD2. Trimming at V came to 6 bases and at J to 0 bases, leaving 2 bases not matched to a gene. Germline CDR1 LNHDA, CDR2 SQIVND (reference sequence). This CDR3 has 17 residues. The CDR3 DNA is TGTGCCAGTAGAGGGACTAGCGGGGGGGTCTCCTACAATGAGCAGTTCTTC. This translates into CASRGTSGGVSYNEQFF.

This chain joins TRBV10-3 and TRBJ2-7; possible D gene TRBD1, 6 bases. V shed 1 base and J shed 2 bases, with 12 bases lying between them. The CDR3 is 15 residues long. CDR1 is ENHRY and CDR2 is SYGVKD in the germline V gene. CDR3 DNA: TGTGCCATCAGTGAGTACAGGGAAATGCCCTACGAGCAGTACTTC. This translates into CAISEYREMPYEQYF.

The chain has TRBV9 and TRBJ2-7; TRBD1 is a possible D gene (5 bases). V was trimmed by 3 bases and J by 5 bases, leaving 12 bases between them. This CDR3 region has 13 residues. Germline V gene lookup returns CDR1 SGDLS and CDR2 YYNGEE. CDR3 nucleotide sequence: TGTGCCAGCAGCGCCAGACAGACCGACGAGCAGTACTTC. It translates to CASSARQTDEQYF.

The chain combines TRBV7-2 with TRBJ2-5; D remains ambiguous. The germline V gene encodes CDR1 SGHTA and CDR2 FQGNSA. Trimming cost V 1 base and J 5 bases, with 8 bases left between them. This CDR3 is 13 amino acids long. This CDR3 is CASSLVGAETQYF. Written as DNA, the CDR3 is TGTGCCAGCAGCTTAGTTGGAGCGGAGACCCAGTACTTC.

The chain has TRBV6-6 and TRBJ2-3; 7 nucleotides align to TRBD2. The CDR3 runs to 14 residues. Germline-derived CDR1 and CDR2 are MNHNY and SVGAGI (reference sequence). V was clipped by 6 bases and J by 8 bases; unmatched bases: 11. In nucleotides, the CDR3 is TGTGCCAGCAGAACCCAATACTCGGGGGGTACGCAGTATTTT. This gives the protein CASRTQYSGGTQYF.

The rearrangement joins TRBV28 to TRBJ2-7; D may be TRBD1 (5 bases). This CDR3 is 14 amino acids long. From germline, CDR1 is MDHEN and CDR2 SYDVKM. With 6 bases removed from V and 1 base from J, the gap between germline ends came to 13 bases. The CDR3 reads CASSPGFRSYEQYF. In DNA form, the CDR3 reads TGTGCCAGCAGCCCAGGGTTTCGATCCTACGAGCAGTACTTC.

This clone was recorded once. The CDR3 region has the DNA TGTGCCAGCAGCTCCCGGGGCACCCACACCAATGAGCAGTTCTTC. Protein product: CASSSRGTHTNEQFF. J is TRBJ2-1 and V is TRBV13; TRBD1 or TRBD2 may be the D gene (5 bases each). CDR1 is PRHDT and CDR2 is FYEKMQ in the germline V gene (reference sequence). The CDR3 runs to 15 residues. V lost 4 bases and J lost 6, with 16 bases in between.

CDR3 sequence (DNA): TGTGCCAGCAGCCAAGGGATCGGGCTAGCGGGATTCTACGAGCAGTACTTC. Its translation: CASSQGIGLAGFYEQYF. The V and J genes are TRBV14 and TRBJ2-7; TRBD2 matches at 9 bases. The J segment lost 3 bases and the V segment lost 1 base, leaving 10 bases of the junction unmatched. In germline, CDR1 is SGHDN, CDR2 FVKESK. The CDR3 spans 17 residues.

The V call is TRBV5-6, the J call TRBJ2-7, with D possibly being TRBD1 (6 bases). The V end was cut by 7 bases, the J end by 0 bases, with 14 bases between. Germline V lookup: CDR1 SGHDT, CDR2 YYEEEE. CDR3 length: 14 residues. DNA for the CDR3: TGTGCCAGCTTCCGAGGGGGTCTCTCCTACGAGCAGTACTTC. It yields the protein CASFRGGLSYEQYF.

The rearrangement joins TRBV29-1 to TRBJ2-5, with D possibly being TRBD2 (5 bases). Germline values: CDR1 SQVTM, CDR2 ANQGSEA. Trimming took off 4 bases at V and 7 bases at J, with 16 bases between the two ends. This CDR3 has 13 residues. CDR3 in amino acids: CSVGSSGKWTQYF. In nucleotides, the CDR3 is TGCAGCGTTGGTTCCAGCGGCAAGTGGACCCAGTACTTC.

This chain links TRBV4-3 with TRBJ2-3, with 7 bases fitting TRBD2. Germline lookup yields CDR1 LGHNA and CDR2 YSLEER. The trim removed 3 bases at V and 1 base at J, leaving 1 base unmatched. CDR3 length: 14 amino acids. The CDR3 region has the DNA TGCGCCAGCAGCCAGAGCGGGGGCACAGATACGCAGTATTTT. Translated, it gives CASSQSGGTDTQYF.

J is TRBJ2-2 and V is TRBV6-5; D unresolved. Germline assignment: CDR1 MNHEY and CDR2 SVGAGI. This CDR3 is 13 amino acids long. V lost 9 bases and J lost 3, with 11 bases in between. CDR3 loop: CASSLGYTGELFF. The CDR3 DNA reads as TGTGCCAGTTCTTTAGGTTACACCGGGGAGCTGTTTTTT.

The chain has TRBV7-9 and TRBJ2-7; 14 nucleotides line up with TRBD2. This CDR3 comprises 15 residues. Germline-derived CDR1 and CDR2 are SEHNR and FQNEAQ (reference sequence). V lost 4 bases, J lost 3 bases, and 2 bases stayed unmatched. CDR3 bases: TGTGCCAGCAGCTGGGGACTAGCGGGAGACTACGAGCAGTACTTC. Translated: CASSWGLAGDYEQYF.

In regard to this clone: The CDR3 does not close with the conserved phenylalanine or tryptophan, likely indicating a read error. Because the CDR3's place on the DNA is in doubt, the DNA is left out and the CDR3 is given as listed by TCRdb. This sequence joins TRBV23-1 and TRBJ2-7; TRBD1 was called by the table and not checked on the DNA. TRBV23-1 is labeled an ORF, and its function is uncertain. The CDR3 totals 12 residues, both ends included. The CDR3 protein is CASANPGHETPN.

The J gene is TRBJ2-5, the V gene TRBV6-5; 8 positions agree with TRBD2. Germline assignment: CDR1 MNHEY and CDR2 SVGAGI. This CDR3 region has 11 residues. V trimming: 10 bases; J trimming: 13 bases; junction bases outside the gene matches: 11. Here the CDR3 reads CATLGAGLVYF. The CDR3 DNA reads TGTGCCACTCTCGGCGCGGGACTAGTGTACTTC.

The chain has TRBV11-3 and TRBJ1-2; D gene ambiguous. Germline assignment: CDR1 SGHNT and CDR2 YENEEA. The CDR3 has 17 residues. The V and J ends lost 0 bases and 3 bases respectively, with 17 bases between them. The CDR3 region is CASSLDQLSGRDYGYTF. The DNA for the CDR3 is TGTGCCAGCAGCTTAGATCAGTTGTCAGGAAGGGACTATGGCTACACCTTC. The whole variable domain, filled in from reference TRBV11-3 and TRBJ1-2, reads EAGVVQSPRYKIIEKKQPVAFWCNPISGHNTLYWYLQNLGQGPELLIRYENEEAVDDSQLPKDRFSAERLKGVDSTLKIQPAELGDSAVYLCASSLDQLSGRDYGYTFGSGTRLTVV.